The 28 T cell receptor beta chains reported below all come from one sample, sequenced in a study of blood T cell repertoires in COVID-19. Here immunoSEQ multiplex PCR was the method, and the copy in TCRdb shows in-frame clones only, minus some. The top ten hold roughly 7.1% of the sample, which has about 50,000 clones, around 86% seen once. The sequenced sample consisted of peripheral blood. The receptors originated from a man between 65 and 85 years old with active COVID-19.

V gene TRBV6-5 combines with J gene TRBJ2-6, with 8 bases lining up with TRBD1. Germline V gene data show CDR1 as MNHEY and CDR2 as SVGAGI. Trimming at V came to 8 bases and at J to 4 bases, leaving 4 bases not matched to a gene. There are 14 residues in the CDR3. CDR3 coding DNA: TGTGCCAGCTATTACAGGGGGGGGGCCAACGTCCTGACTTTC. Translation gives CASYYRGGANVLTF.

In its sample, this clone was seen a few times. The chain carries TRBV5-4 and TRBJ1-1; D remains unclear. The CDR3 length is 14 residues. Germline V lookup: CDR1 SGHNT, CDR2 YYREEE (reference sequence). V was trimmed by 0 bases and J by 2 bases, leaving 8 bases between them. For the CDR3, the DNA is TGTGCCAGCAGCTTGGCGCGGGCTAACACTGAAGCTTTCTTT. It encodes CASSLARANTEAFF.

This clone appeared a few times. The rearrangement links TRBV12-3 or TRBV12-4 to TRBJ1-1; perhaps TRBD1 as D (6 bases). V was clipped by 10 bases and J by 5 bases, with 14 bases between them. The CDR3 extends over 12 amino acids. The CDR3 bases are TGTGCCACACTATTAGGGGGTACTGAAGCTTTCTTT. Translating it yields CATLLGGTEAFF.

V and J are TRBV13 and TRBJ1-2; the D is unclear. Trimming took 1 base from V and 4 from J, leaving 16 bases between them. The CDR3 has 16 residues. Germline CDR1 and CDR2: PRHDT and FYEKMQ (reference sequence). The CDR3 is CASSLDSFKRVYGYTF. CDR3 nucleotide sequence: TGTGCCAGCAGCTTAGACAGCTTTAAGCGGGTCTATGGCTACACCTTC.

This chain uses TRBV25-1 with TRBJ2-7, with 8 bases matching TRBD2. CDR1 and CDR2 from the germline V gene are MGHDK and SYGVNS. Unmatched junction bases numbered 12, after V lost 10 bases and J lost 1 base. The CDR3 consists of 15 residues. In nucleotides, the CDR3 is TGTGCCACACAGAAGGGCGGGGGGTCGTCCTACGAGCAGTACTTC. This sequence encodes CATQKGGGSSYEQYF.

This chain joins TRBV7-3 and TRBJ1-2; 7 bases fit TRBD1. Germline V gives CDR1 SGHTA, CDR2 FQGTGA. The length of the CDR3 is 15 residues. With V trimmed by 5 bases and J by 7 bases, 13 bases remained unmatched. CDR3 residues: CASSPTGTVPFGYTF. CDR3 nucleotides: TGTGCCAGCAGCCCCACCGGGACAGTCCCTTTTGGCTACACCTTC.

The chain joins TRBV30 to TRBJ1-1, with D hard to call. CDR1 is GTSNPN, CDR2 SVGIG, per germline (reference sequence). The germline V and J ends were trimmed by 5 bases and 3 bases, with 22 bases remaining between them. The CDR3 runs 16 residues. CDR3 bases: TGTGCCTGGCTACCCAATACAGAGGGCCGGGACACTGAAGCTTTCTTT. It codes for CAWLPNTEGRDTEAFF.

The V gene is TRBV6-1, the J gene TRBJ2-2, with D possibly being TRBD2 (6 bases). Germline lookup yields CDR1 MNHNS and CDR2 SASEGT. The CDR3 consists of 16 residues. Trimming took 3 bases from V and 5 from J, leaving 16 bases between them. The CDR3 sequence: CASSEPLGGWTGELFF. The CDR3, as DNA: TGTGCCAGCAGTGAGCCCCTCGGGGGATGGACCGGGGAGCTGTTTTTT.

The CDR3 here is CASSLRTGVRAFF. CDR3 in DNA: TGTGCCAGCAGCCTAAGGACAGGGGTGAGAGCTTTCTTT. The chain uses TRBV14 and TRBJ1-1; 9 bases are shared with TRBD1. This CDR3 is 13 amino acids long. V was clipped by 4 bases and J by 10 bases; unmatched bases: 7. CDR1 is SGHDN and CDR2 is FVKESK in the germline V gene. The full variable domain, rest sourced from reference TRBV14 and TRBJ1-1, is EAGVTQFPSHSVIEKGQTVTLRCDPISGHDNLYWYRRVMGKEIKFLLHFVKESKQDESGMPNNRFLAERTGGTYSTLKVQPAELEDSGVYFCASSLRTGVRAFFGQGTRLTVV.

The gene calls are TRBV3-1 (or the pseudogene TRBV3-2) and TRBJ2-5; 9 bases align to TRBD1. The germline gives CDR1 LGHDT, CDR2 YNNKEL (reference sequence). The CDR3 sequence is 14 residues long. Trimming cost V 3 bases and J 3 bases; bases outside gene matches: 2. The CDR3 bases are TGTGCCAGCAGCCAGTGGACAGGGGAAGAGACCCAGTACTTC. Residues: CASSQWTGEETQYF.

The chain employs TRBV6-1 and TRBJ2-4; 11 bases are shared with TRBD1. The CDR3 has 19 residues. V trimming: 1 base; J trimming: 2 bases; junction bases outside the gene matches: 10. CDR1 is MNHNS, CDR2 SASEGT, per germline. As DNA, the CDR3 is TGTGCCAGCAGTGAAGAGCACCTAGGGACAGGGGGGACCAAAAACATTCAGTACTTC. It specifies CASSEEHLGTGGTKNIQYF.

This clone was detected a few times. The chain employs TRBV2 and TRBJ1-5, with D perhaps matching TRBD1 (6 bases). This CDR3 contains 15 residues. Germline values: CDR1 SNHLY, CDR2 FYNNEI. V lost 3 bases to trimming and J lost 5 bases, with 14 bases between them. The CDR3 DNA reads TGTGCCAGCAGTGACTGGGGGCAGGTAGATCAGCCCCAGCATTTT. Translating it yields CASSDWGQVDQPQHF.

The chain links TRBV5-1 to TRBJ1-1, with D possibly TRBD1 on 5 matching bases. Trimming cost V 1 base and J 11 bases, with 12 bases left between them. Per the germline V gene, CDR1 is SGHRS and CDR2 is YFSETQ. This CDR3 has 12 amino acids. CDR3 sequence reads: CASSLWGFGAFF. The DNA for the CDR3 is TGCGCCAGCAGCTTGTGGGGCTTTGGGGCTTTCTTT.

The rearrangement uses TRBV4-2 and TRBJ1-5; the D is unclear. With 1 base removed from V and 7 bases from J, the gap between germline ends came to 11 bases. There are 14 residues in the CDR3. In germline, CDR1 is LGHNA, CDR2 YNFKEQ. The CDR3 sequence is CASSQGGRGQPQHF. In nucleotides, the CDR3 is TGTGCCAGCAGCCAAGGCGGACGGGGACAGCCCCAGCATTTT.

The chain uses TRBV19 and TRBJ1-6; 10 bases agree with TRBD1. V lost 3 bases, J lost 6 bases, and 5 bases stayed unmatched. Germline CDR1 LNHDA, CDR2 SQIVND (reference sequence). This CDR3 comprises 16 residues. The CDR3 spells CASSMTGQGTNSPLHF. The CDR3 nucleotides are TGTGCCAGTAGTATGACGGGACAGGGGACTAATTCACCCCTCCACTTT.

The J gene is TRBJ1-5, the V gene TRBV7-9, with D possibly matching TRBD1 (5 bases). This CDR3 comprises 15 residues. Germline V gives CDR1 SEHNR, CDR2 FQNEAQ (reference sequence). V lost 2 bases and J lost 0, with 8 bases in between. The CDR3 sequence is CASSLSGDSNQPQHF. CDR3 DNA sequence: TGTGCCAGCAGCTTATCGGGGGATAGCAATCAGCCCCAGCATTTT.

The chain links TRBV19 to TRBJ1-5; D not certain. V lost 4 bases to trimming and J lost 0 bases, with 10 bases between them. This CDR3 is built from 15 residues. Germline values: CDR1 LNHDA, CDR2 SQIVND (reference sequence). The CDR3 nucleotides are TGTGCCAGTAGTACCCTATCGGGTAGCAATCAGCCCCAGCATTTT. This gives the protein CASSTLSGSNQPQHF.

The CDR3 coding sequence is TGCGCCAGCAGCCAAAGGACAGGCGATGGGGCCAACGTCCTGACTTTC. As protein: CASSQRTGDGANVLTF. The chain joins TRBV4-3 to TRBJ2-6, with 7 bases fitting TRBD1. Germline V gene sequence: CDR1 LGHNA, CDR2 YSLEER. This CDR3 is 16 amino acids long. Unmatched junction bases numbered 4, after V lost 2 bases and J lost 3 bases.

The rearrangement joins TRBV30 to TRBJ1-6, with D possibly matching TRBD1 (6 bases). Trimming removed 2 bases from V and 9 bases from J, with 23 bases in between. The germline V gene encodes CDR1 GTSNPN and CDR2 SVGIG (reference sequence). This CDR3 spans 17 amino acids. CDR3 coding DNA: TGTGCCTGGAGTTCCTCTGGGCCACGGCGAGGGGGTTCACCCCTCCACTTT. It yields the protein CAWSSSGPRRGGSPLHF. The whole variable domain, filled in from reference TRBV30 and TRBJ1-6, reads SQTIHQWPATLVQPVGSPLSLECTVEGTSNPNLYWYRQAAGRGLQLLFYSVGIGQISSEVPQNLSASRPQDRQFILSSKKLLLSDSGFYLCAWSSSGPRRGGSPLHFGNGTRLTVT.

Only one count was recorded for this clone. This chain connects TRBV6-5 to TRBJ1-3; no clear D gene. This CDR3 region has 14 residues. Trimming stripped 0 bases from V and 4 bases from J, with 7 bases between. The germline gives CDR1 MNHEY, CDR2 SVGAGI. The chain's CDR3 is CASSYSQVGNTIYF. CDR3 bases: TGTGCCAGCAGTTACTCGCAGGTGGGAAACACCATATATTTT.

Only a few counts were recorded for this clone. The chain is built from TRBV10-3 and TRBJ1-6; D is undetermined. Germline assignment: CDR1 ENHRY and CDR2 SYGVKD. Trimming pared 0 bases from V and 9 bases from J, leaving 6 bases between. The CDR3 totals 13 residues. The CDR3, as DNA: TGTGCCATCAGTGAGTCAGAGGTTTCACCCCTCCACTTT. Translation gives CAISESEVSPLHF.

This clone was found a few times. This chain uses TRBV4-3 with TRBJ1-6; D might be TRBD1 (6 bases). With 1 base removed from V and 9 bases from J, the gap between germline ends came to 10 bases. CDR1 is LGHNA, CDR2 YSLEER, per germline. The CDR3 spans 14 residues. The CDR3 reads CASSQGQDGSPLHF. CDR3 bases: TGCGCCAGCAGCCAAGGACAGGACGGTTCACCCCTCCACTTT.

The chain links TRBV7-9 to TRBJ2-5; D is perhaps TRBD2 (7 bases). The V end lost 8 bases, the J end lost 2 bases, and 27 bases lay between the germline ends. The CDR3 is made up of 18 amino acids. Germline V gene data show CDR1 as SEHNR and CDR2 as FQNEAQ (reference sequence). Here the CDR3 reads CASALLVGGRLGQETQYF. CDR3 DNA sequence: TGTGCCAGCGCCCTACTAGTGGGGGGGCGGTTGGGGCAAGAGACCCAGTACTTC. Together with reference TRBV7-9 and TRBJ2-5, the CDR3 gives the full variable domain: DTGVSQNPRHKITKRGQNVTFRCDPISEHNRLYWYRQTLGQGPEFLTYFQNEAQLEKSRLLSDRFSAERPKGSFSTLEIQRTEQGDSAMYLCASALLVGGRLGQETQYFGPGTRLLVL.

The chain joins TRBV28 to TRBJ2-7, with TRBD1 identical over 8 bases. V gave up 2 bases and J gave up 4 bases; unmatched junction bases: 4. This CDR3 is built from 14 residues. Germline V gene lookup returns CDR1 MDHEN and CDR2 SYDVKM. The CDR3 protein is CASSLAQGAYEQYF. DNA of the CDR3: TGTGCCAGCAGTTTAGCCCAGGGGGCGTACGAGCAGTACTTC.

This chain links TRBV2 with TRBJ2-7; D ambiguous. The CDR3 loop spans 14 amino acids. V was clipped by 4 bases and J by 0 bases, with 10 bases between them. In germline, CDR1 is SNHLY, CDR2 FYNNEI. The CDR3 DNA is TGTGCCAGCAGTGCAGGCAGTAGCTCCTACGAGCAGTACTTC. This encodes CASSAGSSSYEQYF.

This chain joins TRBV4-1 and TRBJ2-7; a weak D match, TRBD1 (6 bases). There are 15 residues in the CDR3. CDR1 and CDR2 (germline): MGHRA, YSYEKL. V lost 7 bases, J lost 2 bases, and 18 bases lay in between. CDR3 region: CASKQRRTEAYEQYF. The CDR3 DNA reads as TGCGCCAGCAAACAGAGGAGGACAGAAGCCTACGAGCAGTACTTC.

The chain carries TRBV19 and TRBJ1-1; TRBD1 aligns across 7 bases. Germline-derived CDR1 and CDR2 are LNHDA and SQIVND (reference sequence). The CDR3 length is 19 residues. Unmatched junction bases numbered 16, after V lost 3 bases and J lost 0 bases. Here the CDR3 reads CASSMRPPATGRMNTEAFF. The CDR3 DNA reads TGTGCCAGTAGTATGCGCCCTCCTGCGACAGGGCGGATGAACACTGAAGCTTTCTTT.

CDR3 in DNA: TGCAGCGTTGGTGGACGAGGGACTGAAGCTTTCTTT. Its translation: CSVGGRGTEAFF. The chain links TRBV29-1 to TRBJ1-1, with D hard to call. CDR3 length: 12 residues. CDR1 SQVTM and CDR2 ANQGSEA come from the germline V gene. Deletions cut 4 bases from V and 5 bases from J, with 11 bases between.